Sequencing of this TCR beta chain was carried out in a study of T cell changes during pregnancy in multiple sclerosis. Some clones are missing from TCRdb's copy, which holds only in-frame ones; the method was immunoSEQ multiplex PCR. The sample consists of under 20,000 clones, 70% to 90% of them appearing once. There are 15 residues in the CDR3. The V end was cut by 4 bases, the J end by 6 bases, with 16 bases between. Germline loops: CDR1 MRHNA, CDR2 SNTAGT. The specimen was CD8+ T cells from peripheral blood mononuclear cells, collected in the second trimester of pregnancy. This receptor was obtained from a female donor in good health, enrolled as a control in a pregnancy study. This rearrangement joins TRBV6-4 to TRBJ2-1, with TRBD1 as a possible D gene (5 bases). The CDR3 protein is CASSVGAGSGNEQFF. CDR3 sequence (DNA): TGTGCCAGCAGTGTAGGGGCAGGCTCAGGCAATGAGCAGTTCTTC.